This TCR beta chain was documented in a study of identical twins. Whole-study findings and limits: Whereas memory repertoires showed no such difference, abundant cord blood beta clonotypes carried fewer insertions. Its conclusions, products of cross-sectional statistical analysis, did not come from following the same donors.

MiXCR, run by TCRdb on the 5' RACE reads, gives a single entry per CDR3 protein. The sample consists of 1.5 million to 2 million distinct CDR3 sequences, roughly 35% of them appearing once. Germline lookup yields CDR1 DFQATT and CDR2 SNEGSKA (reference sequence). The CDR3 loop spans 13 amino acids. V lost 3 bases to trimming and J lost 2 bases, with 10 bases between them. This clonotype turned up a few times. The antigen remains undetermined. Healthy Caucasians were all of the donors. Source material: cord blood. This rearrangement joins TRBV20-1 to TRBJ1-2; no definite D call. The receptor's source is a newborn girl in good health. The CDR3 reads CSASIQVNYGYTF. The CDR3 region has the DNA TGCAGTGCTAGTATCCAGGTGAACTATGGCTACACCTTC.